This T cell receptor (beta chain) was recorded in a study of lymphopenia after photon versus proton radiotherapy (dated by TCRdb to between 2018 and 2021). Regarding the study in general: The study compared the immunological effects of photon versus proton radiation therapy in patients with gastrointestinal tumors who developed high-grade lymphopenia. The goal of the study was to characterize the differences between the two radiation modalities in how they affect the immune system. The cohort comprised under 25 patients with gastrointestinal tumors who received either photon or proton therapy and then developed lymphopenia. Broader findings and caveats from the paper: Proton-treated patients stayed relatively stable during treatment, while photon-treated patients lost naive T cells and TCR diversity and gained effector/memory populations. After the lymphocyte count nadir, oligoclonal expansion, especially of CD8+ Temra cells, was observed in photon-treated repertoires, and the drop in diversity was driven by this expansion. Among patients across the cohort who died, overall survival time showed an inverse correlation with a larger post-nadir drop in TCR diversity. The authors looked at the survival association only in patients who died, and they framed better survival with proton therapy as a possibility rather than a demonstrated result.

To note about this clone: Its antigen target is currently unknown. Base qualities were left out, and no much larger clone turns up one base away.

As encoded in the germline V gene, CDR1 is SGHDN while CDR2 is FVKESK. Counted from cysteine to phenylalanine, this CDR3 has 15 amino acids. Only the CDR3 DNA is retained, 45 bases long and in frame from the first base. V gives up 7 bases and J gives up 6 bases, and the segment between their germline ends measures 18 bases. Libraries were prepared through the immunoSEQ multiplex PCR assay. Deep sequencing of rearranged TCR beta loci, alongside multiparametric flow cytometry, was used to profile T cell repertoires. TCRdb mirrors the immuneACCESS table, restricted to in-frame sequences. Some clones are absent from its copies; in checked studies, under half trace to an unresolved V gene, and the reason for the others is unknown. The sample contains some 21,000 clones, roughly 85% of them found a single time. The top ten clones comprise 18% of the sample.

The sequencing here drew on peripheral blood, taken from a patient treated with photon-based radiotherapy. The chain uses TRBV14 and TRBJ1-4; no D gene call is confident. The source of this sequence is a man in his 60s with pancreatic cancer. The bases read TGTGCCAGCATCTGGCGGAGGAAGGCATATGAAAAACTGTTTTTT. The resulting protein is CASIWRRKAYEKLFF. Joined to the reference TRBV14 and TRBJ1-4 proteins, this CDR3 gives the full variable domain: EAGVTQFPSHSVIEKGQTVTLRCDPISGHDNLYWYRRVMGKEIKFLLHFVKESKQDESGMPNNRFLAERTGGTYSTLKVQPAELEDSGVYFCASIWRRKAYEKLFFGSGTQLSVL.